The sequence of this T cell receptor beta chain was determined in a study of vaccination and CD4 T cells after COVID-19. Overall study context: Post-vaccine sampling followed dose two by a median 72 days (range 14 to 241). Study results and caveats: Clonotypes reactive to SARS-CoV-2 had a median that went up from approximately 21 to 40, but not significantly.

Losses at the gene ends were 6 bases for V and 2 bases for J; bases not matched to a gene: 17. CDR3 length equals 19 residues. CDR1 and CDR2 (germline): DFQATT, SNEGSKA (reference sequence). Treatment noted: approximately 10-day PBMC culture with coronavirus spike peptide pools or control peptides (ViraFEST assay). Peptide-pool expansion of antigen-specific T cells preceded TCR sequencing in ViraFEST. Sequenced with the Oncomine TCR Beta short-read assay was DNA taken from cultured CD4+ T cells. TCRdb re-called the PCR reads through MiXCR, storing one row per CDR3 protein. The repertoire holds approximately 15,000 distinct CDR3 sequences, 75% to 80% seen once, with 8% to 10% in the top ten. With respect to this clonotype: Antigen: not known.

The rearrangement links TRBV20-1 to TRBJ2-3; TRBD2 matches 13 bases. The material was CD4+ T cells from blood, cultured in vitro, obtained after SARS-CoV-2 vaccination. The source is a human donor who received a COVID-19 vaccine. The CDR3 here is CSADTGLAGALLHTDTQYF. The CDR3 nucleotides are TGCAGTGCGGATACCGGACTAGCGGGGGCCCTTCTGCACACAGATACGCAGTATTTT.